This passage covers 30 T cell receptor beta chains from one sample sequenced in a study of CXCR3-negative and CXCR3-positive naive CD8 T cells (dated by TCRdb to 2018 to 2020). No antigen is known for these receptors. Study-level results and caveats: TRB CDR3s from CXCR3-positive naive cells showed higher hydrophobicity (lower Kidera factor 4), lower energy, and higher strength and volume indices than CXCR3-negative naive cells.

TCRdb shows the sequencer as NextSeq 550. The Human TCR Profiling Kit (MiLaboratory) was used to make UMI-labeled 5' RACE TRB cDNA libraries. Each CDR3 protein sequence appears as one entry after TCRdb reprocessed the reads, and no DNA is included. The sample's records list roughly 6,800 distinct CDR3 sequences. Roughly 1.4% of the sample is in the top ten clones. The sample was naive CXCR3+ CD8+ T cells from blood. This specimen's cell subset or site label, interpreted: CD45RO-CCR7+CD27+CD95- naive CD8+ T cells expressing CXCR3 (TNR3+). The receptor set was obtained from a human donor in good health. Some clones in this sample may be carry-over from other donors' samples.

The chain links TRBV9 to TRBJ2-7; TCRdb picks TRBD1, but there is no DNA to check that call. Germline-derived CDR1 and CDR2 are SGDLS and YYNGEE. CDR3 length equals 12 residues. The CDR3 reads CASSTQGGEQYF.

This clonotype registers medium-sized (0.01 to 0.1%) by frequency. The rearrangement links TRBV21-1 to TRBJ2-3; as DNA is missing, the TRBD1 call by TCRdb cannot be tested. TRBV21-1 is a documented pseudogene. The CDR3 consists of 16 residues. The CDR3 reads CASSRRDRDNTDTQYF.

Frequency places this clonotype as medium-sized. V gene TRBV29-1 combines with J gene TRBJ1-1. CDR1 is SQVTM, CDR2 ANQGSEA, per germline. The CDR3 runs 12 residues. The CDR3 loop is CSVEAEGPEAFF.

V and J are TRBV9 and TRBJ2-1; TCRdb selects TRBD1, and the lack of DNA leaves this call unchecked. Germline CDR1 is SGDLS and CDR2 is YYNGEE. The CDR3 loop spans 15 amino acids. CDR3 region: CASSSTGATSDEQFF.

The CDR3 reads CASETGSGNEQFF. J is TRBJ2-1 and V is TRBV19; TCRdb outputs TRBD1, but without DNA this stays unchecked. Germline V gene sequence: CDR1 LNHDA, CDR2 SQIVND (reference sequence). This CDR3 comprises 13 residues.

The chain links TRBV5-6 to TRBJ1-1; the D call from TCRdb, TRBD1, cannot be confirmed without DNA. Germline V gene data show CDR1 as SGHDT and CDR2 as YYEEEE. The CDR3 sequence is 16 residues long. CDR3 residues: CASTPPTVGVNTEAFF.

The CDR3 here is CASSSLAGVYNEQFF. The chain has TRBV6-6 and TRBJ2-1; TCRdb outputs TRBD2, but without DNA this stays unchecked. Germline V gives CDR1 MNHNY, CDR2 SVGAGI (reference sequence). The CDR3 totals 15 residues.

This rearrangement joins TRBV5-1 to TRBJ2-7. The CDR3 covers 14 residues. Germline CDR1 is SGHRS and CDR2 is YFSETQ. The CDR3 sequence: CASRSLADSYEQYF.

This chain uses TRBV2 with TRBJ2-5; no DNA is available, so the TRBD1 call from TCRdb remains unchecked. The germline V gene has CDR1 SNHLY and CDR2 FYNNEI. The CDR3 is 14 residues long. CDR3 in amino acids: CARDSTGVSETQYF.

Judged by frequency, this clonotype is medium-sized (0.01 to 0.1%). The CDR3: CASTKGSLSYEQYF. The chain joins TRBV28 to TRBJ2-7; the D call of TRBD1 rests on TCRdb alone, since no DNA is present to check it. Looked up from germline, CDR1 is MDHEN and CDR2 is SYDVKM. The CDR3 length is 14 residues.

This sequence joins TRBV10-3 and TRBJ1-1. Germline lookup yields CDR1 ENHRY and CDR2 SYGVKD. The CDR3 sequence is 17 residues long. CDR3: CAISVRIQGPMNTEAFF.

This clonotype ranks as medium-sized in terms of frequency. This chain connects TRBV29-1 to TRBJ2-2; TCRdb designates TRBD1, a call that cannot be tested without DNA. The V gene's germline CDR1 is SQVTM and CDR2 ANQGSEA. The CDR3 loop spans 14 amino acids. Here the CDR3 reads CSVRTGMNTGELFF.

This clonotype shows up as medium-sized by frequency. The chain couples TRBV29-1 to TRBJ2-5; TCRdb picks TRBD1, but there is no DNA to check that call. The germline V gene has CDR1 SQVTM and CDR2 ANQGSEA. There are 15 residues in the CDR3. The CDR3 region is CSVEFPGKIAETQYF.

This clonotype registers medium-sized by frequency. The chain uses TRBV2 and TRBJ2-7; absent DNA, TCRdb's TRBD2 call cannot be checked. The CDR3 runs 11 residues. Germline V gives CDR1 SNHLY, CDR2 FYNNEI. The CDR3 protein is CTDPEAHEQYF.

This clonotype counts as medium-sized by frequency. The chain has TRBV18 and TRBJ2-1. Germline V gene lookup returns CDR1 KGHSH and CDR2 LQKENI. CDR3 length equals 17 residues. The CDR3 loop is CASSRGNQGRPYNEQFF.

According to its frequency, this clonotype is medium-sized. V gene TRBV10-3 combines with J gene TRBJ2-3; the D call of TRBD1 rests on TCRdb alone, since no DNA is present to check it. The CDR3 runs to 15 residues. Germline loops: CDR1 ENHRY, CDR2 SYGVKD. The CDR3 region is CAISESDRAGDTQYF.

The CDR3 protein is CASEVARGSNQPQHF. The chain joins TRBV28 to TRBJ1-5. From germline, CDR1 is MDHEN and CDR2 SYDVKM. The length of the CDR3 is 15 residues.

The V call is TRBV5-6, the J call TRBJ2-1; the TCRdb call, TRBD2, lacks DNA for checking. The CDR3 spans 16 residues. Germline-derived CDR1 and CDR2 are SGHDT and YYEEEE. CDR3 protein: CASSTWTSGSRNEQFF. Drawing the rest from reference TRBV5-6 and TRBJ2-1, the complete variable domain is DAGVTQSPTHLIKTRGQQVTLRCSPKSGHDTVSWYQQALGQGPQFIFQYYEEEERQRGNFPDRFSGHQFPNYSSELNVNALLLGDSALYLCASSTWTSGSRNEQFFGPGTRLTVL.

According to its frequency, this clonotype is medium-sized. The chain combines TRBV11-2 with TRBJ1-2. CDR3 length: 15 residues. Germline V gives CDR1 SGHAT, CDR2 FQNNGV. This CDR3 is CASSLAPGRDYGYTF.

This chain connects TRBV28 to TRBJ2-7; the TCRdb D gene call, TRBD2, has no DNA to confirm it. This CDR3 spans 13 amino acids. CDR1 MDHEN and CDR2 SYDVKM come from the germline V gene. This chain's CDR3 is CASLGLELYEQYF.

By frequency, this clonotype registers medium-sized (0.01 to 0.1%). The CDR3: CASTENYEQYF. The J gene is TRBJ2-7, the V gene TRBV27. Germline V gene lookup returns CDR1 MNHEY and CDR2 SMNVEV (reference sequence). This CDR3 spans 11 amino acids.

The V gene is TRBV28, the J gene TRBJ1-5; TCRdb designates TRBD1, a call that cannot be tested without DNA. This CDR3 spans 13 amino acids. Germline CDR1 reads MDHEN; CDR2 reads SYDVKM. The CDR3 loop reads CASSLSPGQPQHF.

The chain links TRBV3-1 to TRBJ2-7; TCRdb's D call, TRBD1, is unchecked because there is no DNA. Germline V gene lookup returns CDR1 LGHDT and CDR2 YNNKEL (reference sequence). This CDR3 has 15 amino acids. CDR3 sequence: CASSQGDRGTYEQYF.

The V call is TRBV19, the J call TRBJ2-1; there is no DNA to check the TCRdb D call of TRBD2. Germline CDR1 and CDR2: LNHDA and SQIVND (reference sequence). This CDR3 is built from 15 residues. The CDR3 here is CASSDLAGALHQQSF.

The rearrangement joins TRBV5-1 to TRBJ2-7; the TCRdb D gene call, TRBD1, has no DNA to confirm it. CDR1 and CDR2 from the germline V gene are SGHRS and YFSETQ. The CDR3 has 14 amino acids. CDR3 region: CASSLKQGDYEQYF.

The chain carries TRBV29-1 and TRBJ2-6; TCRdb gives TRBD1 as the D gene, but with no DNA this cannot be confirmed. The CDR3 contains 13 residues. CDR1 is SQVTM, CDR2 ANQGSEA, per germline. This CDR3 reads CSVLRAGANVLTF.

The CDR3 is CASSMTGDEQYF. This sequence joins TRBV19 and TRBJ2-7; TCRdb calls TRBD1, which cannot be checked without DNA. Germline assignment: CDR1 LNHDA and CDR2 SQIVND (reference sequence). This CDR3 has 12 residues.

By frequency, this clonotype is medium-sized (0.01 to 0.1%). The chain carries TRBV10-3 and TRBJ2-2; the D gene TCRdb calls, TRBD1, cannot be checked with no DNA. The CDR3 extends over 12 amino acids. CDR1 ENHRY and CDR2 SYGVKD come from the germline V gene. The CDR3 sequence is CAIGGGTGELFF.

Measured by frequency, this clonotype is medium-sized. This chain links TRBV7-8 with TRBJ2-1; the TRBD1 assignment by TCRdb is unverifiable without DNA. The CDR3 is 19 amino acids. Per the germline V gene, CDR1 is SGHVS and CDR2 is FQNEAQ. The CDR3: CASSFPQIDTGGSHNEQFF.

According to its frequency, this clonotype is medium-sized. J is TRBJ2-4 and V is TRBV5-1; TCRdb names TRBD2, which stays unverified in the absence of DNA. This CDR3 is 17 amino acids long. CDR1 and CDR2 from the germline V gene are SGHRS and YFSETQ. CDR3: CASSLGVGRGDENIQYF.